What follows are 11 T cell receptor beta chains derived from one specimen sequenced in a study of T cells in Graves' hyperthyroidism and ophthalmopathy. TCR beta CDR3 regions were amplified from RNA transcripts. The primer set for the first-round RT-PCR of the TCR CDR3 was HTBI. TCRdb recomputed calls from the multiplex PCR reads with MiXCR, one row per CDR3 protein. The sample lists over 500,000 distinct CDR3 sequences, 12% to 15% occurring once. Source material: blood. These receptors all stem from a woman aged 40 to 50 with Graves' hyperthyroidism.

This chain joins TRBV19 and TRBJ2-1; 8 bases map to TRBD2. The junction had 5 bases not matched to a gene; V was cut back by 3 bases and J by 1 base. The V gene's germline CDR1 is LNHDA and CDR2 SQIVND (reference sequence). The CDR3 has 16 residues. CDR3 amino acids: CASSIRLAGSYNEQFF. DNA of the CDR3: TGTGCCAGTAGTATCCGGTTAGCGGGATCCTACAATGAGCAGTTCTTC.

This clonotype occurred a few times. This chain uses TRBV6-1 with TRBJ2-1; 12 nucleotides agree with TRBD1. Trimming cost V 5 bases and J 0 bases; bases outside gene matches: 11. This CDR3 region has 19 residues. Germline V gives CDR1 MNHNS, CDR2 SASEGT. The CDR3 loop reads CASSSPGQGAPSSYNEQFF. As DNA, the CDR3 is TGTGCCAGCAGTTCCCCGGGACAGGGGGCCCCGAGCTCCTACAATGAGCAGTTCTTC.

At least ten counts were recorded for this clonotype. V is TRBV6-2 or TRBV6-3 and J is TRBJ2-3; TRBD2 agrees at 10 bases. Germline CDR1 is MNHEY and CDR2 is SVGEGT. This CDR3 has 19 residues. V trimming: 0 bases; J trimming: 6 bases; junction bases outside the gene matches: 15. DNA of the CDR3: TGTGCCAGCAGTTACTCGAGTCAGGAGCTAGCGGGAGAACGGGATACGCAGTATTTT. Protein: CASSYSSQELAGERDTQYF.

The table lists this clonotype with many counts. CDR3 nucleotide sequence: TGCAGTGCCCCTGGGGGGGATGGCTACACCTTC. This codes for CSAPGGDGYTF. The chain couples TRBV20-1 to TRBJ1-2; possibly TRBD1 for D (5 bases). V dropped 6 bases and J dropped 6 bases, with 11 bases sitting between them. This CDR3 spans 11 amino acids. Germline CDR1 reads DFQATT; CDR2 reads SNEGSKA (reference sequence).

This clonotype was seen a handful of times. The CDR3: CASSISGRYNEQFF. The CDR3 DNA sequence: TGTGCCAGTAGTATTAGCGGGAGGTACAATGAGCAGTTCTTC. The chain has TRBV19 and TRBJ2-1; TRBD2 matches at 10 bases. The CDR3 has 14 amino acids. Looked up from germline, CDR1 is LNHDA and CDR2 is SQIVND (reference sequence). Trimming took 3 bases from V and 4 from J; bases not matched to a gene: 0.

This clonotype was observed many times. The chain links TRBV12-3 or TRBV12-4 to TRBJ2-7; D ambiguous. V was shortened by 1 base and J by 7 bases, with 8 bases between the two germline ends. The CDR3 runs 12 residues. CDR3 sequence (DNA): TGTGCCAGCAGTTTAGGTAGAAGGGAGCAGTACTTC. Amino acids: CASSLGRREQYF.

The rearrangement uses TRBV7-8 and TRBJ2-5, with 10 nucleotides matching TRBD2. CDR3 length equals 19 residues. J gave up 1 base and V 2 bases, and 13 bases lay outside the gene matches. CDR1 and CDR2 (germline): SGHVS, FQNEAQ. CDR3 region: CASSLLFGRTSGIQETQYF. The CDR3 coding sequence is TGTGCCAGCAGCTTACTATTCGGCCGGACTAGCGGTATCCAAGAGACCCAGTACTTC.

The chain combines TRBV9 with TRBJ2-1; 7 nucleotides align to TRBD2. The V segment lost 3 bases and the J segment 5 bases; nucleotides outside the gene matches: 8. Germline V gives CDR1 SGDLS, CDR2 YYNGEE. This CDR3 contains 15 residues. CDR3: CASSAQPSGDNEQFF. The DNA for the CDR3 is TGTGCCAGCAGCGCCCAGCCTAGCGGCGACAATGAGCAGTTCTTC.

This clonotype has ten or more counts. V and J are TRBV12-3 or TRBV12-4 and TRBJ2-7; D is ambiguous. The CDR3 is made up of 12 amino acids. Trimming took 3 bases from V and 3 from J, leaving 6 bases between them. The CDR3 here is CASSFLVYEQYF. For the CDR3, the DNA is TGTGCCAGCAGTTTTTTGGTCTACGAGCAGTACTTC.

This clonotype was seen a few times. A much larger clonotype is one base distant, so this may be a read error. V gene TRBV4-1 combines with J gene TRBJ2-7, with a possible D match to TRBD2 (6 bases). The CDR3 consists of 15 residues. V lost 4 bases and J 5 bases, leaving 18 bases between the germline ends. The germline gives CDR1 MGHRA, CDR2 YSYEKL. CDR3 region: CASSLDGGLSHEQYF. CDR3 nucleotide sequence: TGCGCCAGCAGCCTAGATGGGGGACTTTCCCACGAGCAGTACTTC.

Only a few counts were recorded for this clonotype. The chain has TRBV7-8 and TRBJ2-3, with TRBD2 as a possible D gene (6 bases). Germline-derived CDR1 and CDR2 are SGHVS and FQNEAQ. Between the trimmed V and J ends, which lost 5 bases and 5 bases, there was a span of 14 bases. The CDR3 has 14 amino acids. The CDR3 region is CASSQPGLQDTQYF. The DNA of the CDR3 is TGTGCCAGCAGCCAGCCGGGACTGCAAGATACGCAGTATTTT.